One sample yielded the 15 T cell receptor beta chains listed below, sequenced in a study of response to subunit inactivated influenza vaccine. MiXCR, run by TCRdb on the RT-PCR reads, gives a single entry per CDR3 protein. The sample has around 480,000 distinct CDR3 sequences, about a tenth seen once. The sample here was PBMCs from blood, taken roughly 46 days after vaccination. These receptor sequences come from a man aged 50-59 years who received an inactivated influenza vaccine.

This sequence joins TRBV7-9 and TRBJ1-1, with D unclear. Trimming left V 5 bases short and J 4 bases short, with 11 bases between. Germline CDR1 and CDR2: SEHNR and FQNEAQ (reference sequence). This CDR3 is built from 13 residues. The CDR3 nucleotides are TGTGCCAGCAGCCCCGGGTGGGGCACTGAAGCTTTCTTT. It yields the protein CASSPGWGTEAFF.

This chain links TRBV7-9 with TRBJ2-6, with D perhaps matching TRBD1 (5 bases). The germline gives CDR1 SEHNR, CDR2 FQNEAQ (reference sequence). This CDR3 is built from 16 residues. Trimming cost V 5 bases and J 2 bases, with 13 bases left between them. CDR3 protein: CASSPPQGPGANVLTF. The CDR3 DNA reads TGTGCCAGCAGCCCACCTCAGGGCCCTGGGGCCAACGTCCTGACTTTC.

The genes are TRBV4-1 and TRBJ1-6; a possible D gene is TRBD1 (5 bases). Trimming removed 8 bases at V and 0 bases at J, with 17 bases between. The CDR3 spans 17 residues. The germline gives CDR1 MGHRA, CDR2 YSYEKL. CDR3 region: CASRDFRKSSYNSPLHF. The CDR3 nucleotides read TGCGCCAGCCGGGACTTTAGAAAGAGCTCCTATAATTCACCCCTCCACTTT.

A remark on this clonotype: Given a much more abundant clone one base away, this may be a read error. The CDR3 nucleotides are TGTGCCAGCAGCAGCCCGCGGTTGGAGCAGTACTTC. This translates into CASSSPRLEQYF. The chain combines TRBV5-6 with TRBJ2-7; no definite D call. Germline CDR1 and CDR2: SGHDT and YYEEEE. V was clipped by 4 bases and J by 7 bases, with 12 bases between them. The CDR3 covers 12 residues.

The table lists this clonotype with a few counts. This chain connects TRBV10-3 to TRBJ2-1, with 14 bases fitting TRBD2. The CDR3 is made up of 16 amino acids. After removal of 5 bases from V and 5 bases from J, the junction contained 5 bases not matched to a gene. The germline gives CDR1 ENHRY, CDR2 SYGVKD. The CDR3: CAISRLAGGNDNEQFF. The CDR3, as DNA: TGTGCCATCAGTAGACTAGCGGGAGGGAACGACAATGAGCAGTTCTTC.

About this clonotype: One junction end does not reproduce the germline sequence, and a read error may be involved. The chain links TRBV20-1 to TRBJ2-7; 9 bases align to TRBD2. Per germline, CDR1 DFQATT and CDR2 SNEGSKA (reference sequence). This CDR3 has 16 amino acids. The CDR3 spells CCARGGLAGRSYEQYF. DNA of the CDR3: TGCTGTGCTAGAGGAGGCCTAGCGGGGAGATCCTACGAGCAGTACTTC.

This clonotype was observed at least ten times. The J gene is TRBJ1-2, the V gene TRBV10-3; D not resolved. CDR1 ENHRY and CDR2 SYGVKD come from the germline V gene. The germline V and J ends were trimmed by 10 bases and 4 bases, with 13 bases remaining between them. The CDR3 consists of 12 residues. The chain's CDR3 is CATSQPGYGYTF. DNA of the CDR3: TGTGCCACAAGCCAACCGGGCTATGGCTACACCTTC.

This clonotype was found many times. This chain joins TRBV20-1 and TRBJ1-4, with unresolved D. The CDR3 totals 12 residues. The V and J ends lost 1 base and 6 bases respectively, with 6 bases between them. In germline, CDR1 is DFQATT, CDR2 SNEGSKA (reference sequence). CDR3 DNA: TGCAGTGCTAGAGTGGGCTATGAAAAACTGTTTTTT. Protein product: CSARVGYEKLFF.

This clonotype appeared a few times. The rearrangement links TRBV4-3 to TRBJ2-7; D gene unclear. V shed 6 bases and J shed 3 bases, with 15 bases lying between them. CDR1 and CDR2 from the germline V gene are LGHNA and YSLEER. The CDR3 runs 14 residues. The CDR3 is CASSPRAPSYEQYF. CDR3 in DNA: TGCGCCAGCAGTCCCCGTGCGCCCAGCTACGAGCAGTACTTC.

This clonotype came up once. The chain is built from TRBV20-1 and TRBJ2-7; the match to TRBD1 covers 9 bases. There are 12 residues in the CDR3. Germline V gene data show CDR1 as DFQATT and CDR2 as SNEGSKA (reference sequence). J was trimmed by 5 bases and V by 6 bases; bases with no gene match: 5. CDR3 in DNA: TGCAGTGCAAACAGGGGGCTGAACGAGCAGTACTTC. Translation: CSANRGLNEQYF.

The chain links TRBV28 to TRBJ2-7; D is possibly TRBD2 (6 bases). Germline values: CDR1 MDHEN, CDR2 SYDVKM. This CDR3 has 15 amino acids. Trimming took 5 bases from V and 0 from J, leaving 14 bases between them. The CDR3 protein is CASSAAGLSSYEQYF. CDR3 nucleotides: TGTGCCAGCAGTGCGGCGGGACTGAGCTCCTACGAGCAGTACTTC.

This clonotype was picked up many times. The chain combines TRBV5-5 with TRBJ1-2; 9 bases fit TRBD1. Germline V lookup: CDR1 SGHKS, CDR2 YYEKEE (reference sequence). The CDR3 runs 14 residues. The V segment lost 5 bases and the J segment 4 bases; nucleotides outside the gene matches: 6. The DNA for the CDR3 is TGTGCCAGCAGGGACACAGGGGGCAGCTATGGCTACACCTTC. It codes for CASRDTGGSYGYTF.

This clonotype has a handful of counts. The chain employs TRBV7-2 and TRBJ2-3; tentatively, D is TRBD2 (6 bases). Trimming took 4 bases from V and 4 from J, leaving 15 bases between them. The CDR3 spans 15 residues. The germline V gene has CDR1 SGHTA and CDR2 FQGNSA. The CDR3 bases are TGTGCCAGCAGCTCGACTAGTTTCAGGCCAGATACGCAGTATTTT. Protein product: CASSSTSFRPDTQYF.

In its sample, this clonotype was seen a few times. The rearrangement uses TRBV20-1 and TRBJ2-3; D unclear. The CDR3 contains 13 residues. With 1 base removed from V and 2 bases from J, the gap between germline ends came to 7 bases. Germline V gives CDR1 DFQATT, CDR2 SNEGSKA (reference sequence). CDR3 in amino acids: CSARGDLTDTQYF. The CDR3 coding sequence is TGCAGTGCTAGAGGGGATCTCACAGATACGCAGTATTTT.

This chain uses TRBV4-1 with TRBJ1-2, with a possible D match to TRBD1 (5 bases). Trimming stripped 2 bases from V and 5 bases from J, with 12 bases between. CDR1 and CDR2 (germline): MGHRA, YSYEKL. This CDR3 has 14 amino acids. CDR3 loop: CASSQLGTFYGYTF. In nucleotides, the CDR3 is TGCGCCAGCAGCCAATTGGGGACCTTTTATGGCTACACCTTC.